What follows are 8 T cell receptor beta chains derived from one specimen sequenced in a study of cytomegalovirus exposure and HLA in healthy donors. Primers included in the PCR were 60 Vbeta and 13 Jbeta primers. Clones were sequenced by immunoSEQ multiplex PCR, and TCRdb holds only the in-frame ones, with some missing. This table lists about 160,000 clones. Sequencing was performed on PBMCs. The receptor set was obtained from a woman aged 55-69 years in good health and CMV-seronegative.

This chain uses TRBV7-9 with TRBJ2-3; TRBD2 matches at 7 bases. The V gene end was trimmed by 0 bases and the J gene end by 6 bases; junction bases not matched to a gene: 6. This CDR3 contains 15 residues. CDR1 SEHNR and CDR2 FQNEAQ come from the germline V gene (reference sequence). CDR3 loop: CASSLAPSGADTQYF. In nucleotides, the CDR3 is TGTGCCAGCAGCTTAGCCCCTAGCGGCGCCGATACGCAGTATTTT.

The V and J genes are TRBV15 and TRBJ2-7, with TRBD2 identical over 10 bases. The germline V gene has CDR1 LNHNV and CDR2 YYDKDF (reference sequence). This CDR3 region has 14 residues. After removal of 8 bases from V and 2 bases from J, the junction contained 6 bases not matched to a gene. The CDR3 sequence: CATGRTSGTYEQYF. CDR3 bases: TGTGCCACCGGGCGGACTAGCGGAACCTACGAGCAGTACTTC.

The rearrangement joins TRBV9 to TRBJ2-2; TRBD2 aligns across 7 bases. Germline V gene lookup returns CDR1 SGDLS and CDR2 YYNGEE. The CDR3 consists of 16 residues. Trimming took 4 bases from V and 6 from J; bases not matched to a gene: 12. The CDR3 DNA reads as TGTGCCAGCAGCTCCCGGGGGGAGATAGTCGCCGGGGAGCTGTTTTTT. Translating gives CASSSRGEIVAGELFF. Together with reference TRBV9 and TRBJ2-2, the CDR3 gives the full variable domain: DSGVTQTPKHLITATGQRVTLRCSPRSGDLSVYWYQQSLDQGLQFLIQYYNGEERAKGNILERFSAQQFPDLHSELNLSSLELGDSALYFCASSSRGEIVAGELFFGEGSRLTVL.

The chain recombines TRBV7-9 with TRBJ2-3; 7 nucleotides align to TRBD2. CDR1 is SEHNR and CDR2 is FQNEAQ in the germline V gene (reference sequence). The CDR3 is 17 residues long. The junction had 7 bases not matched to a gene; V was cut back by 1 base and J by 0 bases. The CDR3: CASSLGGEGYSTDTQYF. CDR3 nucleotide sequence: TGTGCCAGCAGCTTAGGGGGGGAGGGGTATAGCACAGATACGCAGTATTTT.

This chain uses TRBV29-1 with TRBJ2-7; 8 bases are shared with TRBD1. With 7 bases clipped from V and 2 bases from J, the junction kept 7 bases outside the gene matches. This CDR3 is 13 amino acids long. Germline V gene lookup returns CDR1 SQVTM and CDR2 ANQGSEA. The chain's CDR3 is CSASRDRTYEQYF. CDR3 DNA: TGCAGCGCGTCCCGGGACAGGACCTACGAGCAGTACTTC.

This chain uses TRBV7-6 with TRBJ1-6, with D possibly matching TRBD1 (5 bases). The CDR3 covers 15 residues. Germline V gene sequence: CDR1 SGHVS, CDR2 FNYEAQ. V was clipped by 5 bases and J by 8 bases, with 16 bases between them. In DNA, the CDR3 is TGTGCCAGCAGCGCCGGGACTCCCAGGGATTCACCCCTCCACTTT. Translating it yields CASSAGTPRDSPLHF.

The rearrangement uses TRBV9 and TRBJ2-7; the match to TRBD1 covers 7 bases. The CDR3 has 11 residues. CDR1 and CDR2 (germline): SGDLS, YYNGEE. V lost 3 bases and J lost 13; bases outside the gene matches: 7. In nucleotides, the CDR3 is TGTGCCAGCAGCGACGGGACAGCACAATACTTC. Translating it yields CASSDGTAQYF.

The rearrangement joins TRBV7-9 to TRBJ1-2; the match to TRBD1 covers 9 bases. Germline V gene sequence: CDR1 SEHNR, CDR2 FQNEAQ (reference sequence). This CDR3 comprises 15 residues. Trimming took 3 bases from V and 8 from J; bases not matched to a gene: 10. CDR3 sequence reads: CASSFRTGESGGYTF. Written as DNA, the CDR3 is TGTGCCAGCAGCTTCCGGACAGGGGAATCAGGAGGCTACACCTTC. Full variable domain (missing parts from reference TRBV7-9 and TRBJ1-2): DTGVSQNPRHKITKRGQNVTFRCDPISEHNRLYWYRQTLGQGPEFLTYFQNEAQLEKSRLLSDRFSAERPKGSFSTLEIQRTEQGDSAMYLCASSFRTGESGGYTFGSGTRLTVV.